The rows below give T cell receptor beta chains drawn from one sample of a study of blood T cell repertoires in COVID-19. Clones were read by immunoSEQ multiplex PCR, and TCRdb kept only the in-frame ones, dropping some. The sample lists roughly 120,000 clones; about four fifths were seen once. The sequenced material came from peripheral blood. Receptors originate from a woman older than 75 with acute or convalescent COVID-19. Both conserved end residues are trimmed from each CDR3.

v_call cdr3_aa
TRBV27 ASPDPRDRKNYSNQPQH
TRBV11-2 ASSPLDGGSYEQY
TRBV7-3 ASSRGLAGAEQF
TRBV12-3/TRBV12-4 ASRPTGGGLTF
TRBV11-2 ASSQLSGTSYEQY
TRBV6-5 ASSYPGSYEQY
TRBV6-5 ASSYSVQGAYEQY
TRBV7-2 ASSLVGQGDHGYT
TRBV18 ASSPVGGEKLF
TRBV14 ASSQTSGNEQY
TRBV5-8 ASSLGATLGYEQY
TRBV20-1 SASSGASDYGYT
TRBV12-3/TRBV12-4 ASSFQGQPQH
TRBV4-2 ASSQVTGQGGSRVPLH
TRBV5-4 ASSPGLANYNEQF
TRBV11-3 ASSLGSGGNTIY
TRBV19 ASSIRGNSPLH
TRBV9 ASSSPRGYRNTIY